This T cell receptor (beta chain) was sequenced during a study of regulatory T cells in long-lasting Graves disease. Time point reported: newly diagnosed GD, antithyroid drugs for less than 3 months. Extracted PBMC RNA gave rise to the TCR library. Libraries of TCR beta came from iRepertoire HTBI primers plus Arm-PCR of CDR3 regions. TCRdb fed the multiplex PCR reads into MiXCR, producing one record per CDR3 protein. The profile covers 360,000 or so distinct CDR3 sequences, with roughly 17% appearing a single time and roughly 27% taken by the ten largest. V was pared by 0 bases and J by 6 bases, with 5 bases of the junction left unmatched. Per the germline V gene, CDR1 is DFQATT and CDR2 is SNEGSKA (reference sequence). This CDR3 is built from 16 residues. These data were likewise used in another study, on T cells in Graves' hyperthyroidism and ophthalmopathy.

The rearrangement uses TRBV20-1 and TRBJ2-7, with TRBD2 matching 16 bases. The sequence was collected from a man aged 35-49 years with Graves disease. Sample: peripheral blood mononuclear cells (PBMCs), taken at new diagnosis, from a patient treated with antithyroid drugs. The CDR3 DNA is TGCAGTGCTAGAGACCACGGGACTAGCGGGAGGGGCGAGCAGTACTTC. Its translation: CSARDHGTSGRGEQYF.